Following are 22 T cell receptor beta chains from one sample sequenced in a study of blood T cell repertoires in COVID-19. Assay: immunoSEQ multiplex PCR; the TCRdb copy retains only in-frame clones and omits some. This repertoire shows over 350,000 clones, more than 85% found once; its top ten account for approximately 4.3%. The specimen sequenced was peripheral blood. The origin of the receptors is a woman in her twenties or thirties with acute or convalescent COVID-19.

The V call is TRBV7-9, the J call TRBJ2-3; D is possibly TRBD2 (6 bases). This CDR3 is 13 amino acids long. CDR1 and CDR2 (germline): SEHNR, FQNEAQ (reference sequence). V was shortened by 2 bases and J by 7 bases, with 10 bases between the two germline ends. CDR3 in DNA: TGTGCCAGCAGCTTAACCGGGGGAAATACGCAGTATTTT. It codes for CASSLTGGNTQYF.

The chain combines TRBV18 with TRBJ2-2; possible D gene TRBD2, 6 bases. This CDR3 spans 15 amino acids. Trimming pared 7 bases from V and 4 bases from J, leaving 16 bases between. Per the germline V gene, CDR1 is KGHSH and CDR2 is LQKENI. The CDR3: CASLGRDSVTGELFF. The DNA for the CDR3 is TGTGCCAGCTTAGGCCGGGACTCGGTCACCGGGGAGCTGTTTTTT.

The chain carries TRBV28 and TRBJ2-1; maybe TRBD1 (6 bases). This CDR3 is 15 amino acids long. V was cut by 3 bases and J by 0 bases, with 9 bases left in between. Germline V CDR1 and CDR2: MDHEN, SYDVKM. The CDR3 spells CASSFGTSSYNEQFF. The CDR3 region has the DNA TGTGCCAGCAGTTTCGGGACAAGCTCCTACAATGAGCAGTTCTTC.

The chain combines TRBV6-5 with TRBJ2-7; no reliable D call. The CDR3 sequence is 15 residues long. Looked up from germline, CDR1 is MNHEY and CDR2 is SVGAGI. V dropped 6 bases and J dropped 3 bases, with 18 bases sitting between them. The CDR3 nucleotides are TGTGCCAGCAGGATGTCGAACCGATCGGGCTACGAGCAGTACTTC. Encoded protein: CASRMSNRSGYEQYF.

The V and J genes are TRBV12-5 and TRBJ2-5, with 8 nucleotides matching TRBD2. The CDR3 is 17 amino acids. The V and J ends lost 0 bases and 5 bases, in that order; junction bases with no gene match: 11. The germline CDR1 and CDR2 sequences are LGHNT and FRNRAP. CDR3 in amino acids: CASGLVISSGGWETQYF. CDR3 coding DNA: TGTGCTAGTGGTTTGGTTATCTCGAGCGGGGGATGGGAGACCCAGTACTTC.

This chain connects TRBV11-2 to TRBJ2-7, with D possibly TRBD2 on 6 matching bases. The CDR3 extends over 13 amino acids. V was shortened by 5 bases and J by 7 bases, with 15 bases between the two germline ends. Looked up from germline, CDR1 is SGHAT and CDR2 is FQNNGV. The CDR3 nucleotides read TGTGCCAGCAGCCCGGGGGTGGTAGGAGAGCAGTACTTC. Its translation: CASSPGVVGEQYF. The full variable domain, its missing parts supplied by reference TRBV11-2 and TRBJ2-7, is EAGVAQSPRYKIIEKRQSVAFWCNPISGHATLYWYQQILGQGPKLLIQFQNNGVVDDSQLPKDRFSAERLKGVDSTLKIQPAKLEDSAVYLCASSPGVVGEQYFGPGTRLTVT.

This chain joins TRBV4-2 and TRBJ1-5; TRBD1 might be the D (6 bases). Deletions cut 0 bases from V and 6 bases from J, with 18 bases between. Per the germline V gene, CDR1 is LGHNA and CDR2 is YNFKEQ. CDR3 length: 17 residues. CDR3 in amino acids: CASSQDYSRQAPQPQHF. DNA for the CDR3: TGTGCCAGCAGCCAAGATTATTCGAGACAGGCCCCTCAGCCCCAGCATTTT.

This clone was picked up one time. CDR3 protein: CASSPMFGGMYEQYF. The CDR3 nucleotides read TGTGCCAGCAGTCCTATGTTCGGGGGGATGTACGAGCAGTACTTC. The chain uses TRBV6-5 and TRBJ2-7; 7 nucleotides line up with TRBD2. The junction had 11 bases not matched to a gene; V was cut back by 5 bases and J by 4 bases. The CDR3 sequence is 15 residues long. The germline V gene has CDR1 MNHEY and CDR2 SVGAGI.

The chain couples TRBV9 to TRBJ2-7; 13 nucleotides line up with TRBD2. CDR1 and CDR2 from the germline V gene are SGDLS and YYNGEE. The junction had 9 bases not matched to a gene; V was cut back by 3 bases and J by 0 bases. The CDR3 sequence is 18 residues long. The CDR3 sequence: CASSGTGLAGANSYEQYF. CDR3 coding DNA: TGTGCCAGCAGCGGAACCGGACTAGCGGGGGCCAACTCCTACGAGCAGTACTTC.

The gene calls are TRBV18 and TRBJ2-5, with 7 bases lining up with TRBD2. The CDR3 consists of 14 residues. V shed 3 bases and J 1 base; nucleotides not matched to a gene: 2. The germline V gene encodes CDR1 KGHSH and CDR2 LQKENI. The CDR3 protein is CASSPRGTQETQYF. For the CDR3, the DNA is TGTGCCAGCTCACCGCGGGGGACCCAAGAGACCCAGTACTTC. Full variable domain (rest looked up from reference TRBV18 and TRBJ2-5): NAGVMQNPRHLVRRRGQEARLRCSPMKGHSHVYWYRQLPEEGLKFMVYLQKENIIDESGMPKERFSAEFPKEGPSILRIQQVVRGDSAAYFCASSPRGTQETQYFGPGTRLLVL.

This clone was seen only once. At the DNA level, this CDR3 is encoded by other sequences in the same sample as well. The V and J genes are TRBV18 and TRBJ1-1; 8 bases are shared with TRBD1. There are 14 residues in the CDR3. The J segment lost 4 bases and the V segment lost 3 bases, leaving 4 bases of the junction unmatched. Germline CDR1 and CDR2: KGHSH and LQKENI. The chain's CDR3 is CASSPDRGGTEAFF. CDR3 in DNA: TGTGCCAGCTCACCTGACAGGGGTGGCACTGAAGCTTTCTTT.

The chain's CDR3 is CASSLSRSRSTDTQYF. The CDR3 DNA reads TGTGCCAGCAGCTTGTCCCGATCTCGGAGCACAGATACGCAGTATTTT. The chain carries TRBV5-4 and TRBJ2-3; D ambiguous. The CDR3 totals 16 residues. CDR1 SGHNT and CDR2 YYREEE come from the germline V gene (reference sequence). V was trimmed by 1 base and J by 0 bases, leaving 12 bases between them.

The chain recombines TRBV6-1 with TRBJ2-7; tentative D call: TRBD1 (6 bases). V lost 3 bases and J 1 base, leaving 13 bases between the germline ends. Germline V gene data show CDR1 as MNHNS and CDR2 as SASEGT. The CDR3 runs to 15 residues. CDR3 in amino acids: CASSEVAGDSYEQYF. The CDR3 bases are TGTGCCAGCAGTGAGGTCGCAGGGGATTCCTACGAGCAGTACTTC.

V usage is TRBV19 and J usage is TRBJ1-3; possibly TRBD1 for D (5 bases). With 7 bases removed from V and 6 bases from J, the gap between germline ends came to 16 bases. CDR3 length: 14 residues. Per the germline V gene, CDR1 is LNHDA and CDR2 is SQIVND (reference sequence). CDR3 sequence: CASNKTELANTIYF. DNA for the CDR3: TGTGCCAGTAACAAGACAGAGCTTGCAAACACCATATATTTT.

The chain carries TRBV4-1 and TRBJ1-5; unclear D gene. The V gene lost 4 bases and the J gene lost 5 bases, with 18 bases spanning the gap. This CDR3 has 16 residues. CDR1 is MGHRA, CDR2 YSYEKL, per germline. The CDR3 DNA reads as TGCGCCAGCAGCCCCTCCCACGGGGAATTTGATCAGCCCCAGCATTTT. This codes for CASSPSHGEFDQPQHF.

This clone occurred a few times. The CDR3 DNA is TGTGCCAGCAGTGTTCAGGGGGCTAATCAGCCCCAGCATTTT. Amino acid sequence: CASSVQGANQPQHF. The chain uses TRBV25-1 and TRBJ1-5; 8 bases are shared with TRBD1. Germline lookup yields CDR1 MGHDK and CDR2 SYGVNS. This CDR3 contains 14 residues. The V segment lost 4 bases and the J segment 4 bases; nucleotides outside the gene matches: 3.

V is TRBV4-1 and J is TRBJ2-7; TRBD2 matches 9 bases. J gave up 3 bases and V 3 bases, and 15 bases lay outside the gene matches. Germline values: CDR1 MGHRA, CDR2 YSYEKL. There are 18 residues in the CDR3. The DNA for the CDR3 is TGCGCCAGCAGCCACTCCTCGGGGCGGGGGGGCTCAGTCTACGAGCAGTACTTC. It encodes CASSHSSGRGGSVYEQYF.

The rearrangement uses TRBV19 and TRBJ2-7, with D tentatively TRBD2 (5 bases). The CDR3 spans 14 residues. The V and J ends lost 4 bases and 2 bases respectively, with 12 bases between them. The germline CDR1 and CDR2 sequences are LNHDA and SQIVND (reference sequence). The CDR3 region is CASSRGLPPYEQYF. CDR3 in DNA: TGTGCCAGTAGTAGAGGACTCCCGCCCTACGAGCAGTACTTC.

The genes are TRBV10-2 and TRBJ1-6; weak D call: TRBD1 (6 bases). The V end was cut by 3 bases, the J end by 7 bases, with 7 bases between. Germline V gene data show CDR1 as WSHSY and CDR2 as SAAADI. CDR3 length: 13 residues. DNA for the CDR3: TGCGCCAGCAGTGACAGGGGAAATTCACCCCTCCACTTT. Its translation is CASSDRGNSPLHF.

The J gene is TRBJ1-2, the V gene TRBV4-1; the D is unclear. Trimming shortened V by 3 bases and J by 8 bases, and 19 bases separated the two germline ends. This CDR3 region has 15 residues. Germline CDR1 is MGHRA and CDR2 is YSYEKL. As DNA, the CDR3 is TGCGCCAGCAGCCAGTTGCCGGGGTCACTGGTAGGCTACACCTTC. Translating it yields CASSQLPGSLVGYTF.

This CDR3 is CASSVRDRGRTDTQYF. The CDR3 region has the DNA TGTGCCAGCAGCGTGAGGGACAGGGGGCGCACAGATACGCAGTATTTT. The rearrangement links TRBV9 to TRBJ2-3, with 12 bases aligning to TRBD1. This CDR3 spans 16 amino acids. The junction had 2 bases not matched to a gene; V was cut back by 2 bases and J by 1 base. Germline CDR1 SGDLS, CDR2 YYNGEE.

The V gene is TRBV3-1 (or the pseudogene TRBV3-2), the J gene TRBJ1-2, with a weak D call TRBD1 (5 bases). Per the germline V gene, CDR1 is LGHDT and CDR2 is YNNKEL (reference sequence). This CDR3 spans 12 amino acids. The V and J ends lost 4 bases and 8 bases respectively, with 11 bases between them. CDR3 amino acids: CASSRPGLGYTF. The CDR3 DNA reads TGTGCCAGCAGCCGACCAGGGTTGGGCTACACCTTC.